The rows below give T cell receptor beta chains drawn from one sample of a study of blood T cells in healthy people across ages. TCRdb analysed the 5' RACE reads with MiXCR anew, one entry per CDR3 protein. The sample yields approximately 1,100,000 distinct CDR3 sequences, around 43% seen once. Sequencing input: blood. Source of these receptors: a woman between 55 and 75 years old in good health. Each CDR3 is given with its conserved first and last residue.

>TRBV6-1|TRBJ2-7
CASSEALLAGADPSEQYF
>TRBV12-3/TRBV12-4|TRBJ1-5
CASSPGTGVHQPQHF
>TRBV5-1|TRBJ2-2
CASSFWGLAGGANTGELFF
>TRBV10-3|TRBJ2-1
CAISPPPGKREVHEQFF
>TRBV6-6|TRBJ2-7
CASSYSGISYEQYF
>TRBV27|TRBJ2-7
CASSLSSRLATYEQYF
>TRBV14|TRBJ1-1
CASSRYLNTEAFF
>TRBV10-1|TRBJ2-1
CASSESYSLSYNEQFF
>TRBV5-1|TRBJ2-7
CASSFLAGGPAGNEQYF
>TRBV29-1|TRBJ2-7
CSATDGYEQYF
>TRBV2|TRBJ1-1
CASSEEGTGGLNTEAFF
>TRBV3-1|TRBJ1-4
CASSQEGSGGGEKLFF
>TRBV11-2|TRBJ1-2
CASSLGGTRGAHYGYTF
>TRBV6-5|TRBJ2-2
CASNLAGGTGELFF
>TRBV5-1|TRBJ2-7
CASSLGGDEQYF
>TRBV10-3|TRBJ1-5
CAISEPFVVRLGQPQHF
>TRBV16|TRBJ1-1
CASSQAGEAFF
>TRBV28|TRBJ2-3
CASSRLAGGSTDTQYF
>TRBV20-1|TRBJ2-2
CSARGAGGTGELFF
>TRBV20-1|TRBJ2-7
CSAGVPLGRYEQYF
>TRBV7-2|TRBJ1-2
CASAQIMPGSDGYTF
>TRBV6-5|TRBJ2-7
CASSYSTPASSHLRAYEQYF
>TRBV25-1|TRBJ1-1
CASSDLGQGAAFF
>TRBV7-8|TRBJ2-4
CASSPVGERRGNIQYF
>TRBV12-3/TRBV12-4|TRBJ1-1
CASSQGSFSPHAEAFF
>TRBV5-1|TRBJ1-2
CASSLVPTGTLNYGYTF
>TRBV20-1|TRBJ2-3
CSVPVRSTDTQYF
>TRBV12-3/TRBV12-4|TRBJ1-2
CASRAIGGFYGYTF
>TRBV2|.
CASSAAGYEQYF
>TRBV30|TRBJ1-1
CACTGLNTEAFF
>TRBV5-1|TRBJ2-7
CASSGIGTSGSYEQYF
>TRBV11-2|TRBJ2-5
CASSLGVGWGAERQETQYF
>TRBV10-3|.
CAISAELYNEQYF
>TRBV20-1|TRBJ2-5
CSARPGQGLRGETQYF
>TRBV20-1|TRBJ2-5
CSARRRGGTYQETQYF
>TRBV20-1|TRBJ2-1
CSARDRLAGTHNEQFF
>TRBV29-1|TRBJ1-2
CGVEEGQGLDYGYTF
>TRBV5-6|TRBJ2-6
CASSLGRISGANVLTF
>TRBV27|TRBJ1-2
CASKEGAFGYGYTF
>TRBV6-1|TRBJ2-3
CASSGTSGGSTDTQYF
>TRBV30|TRBJ1-6
CAWSVSDDGSPLHF
>TRBV12-3/TRBV12-4|TRBJ2-7
CASQGLAGGTGNEQYF
>TRBV4-2|TRBJ2-3
CASSQDSSGIRQDTQYF
>TRBV6-6|TRBJ2-6
CASSYSSGSGANVLTF
>TRBV25-1|TRBJ2-5
CASSEMGQQETQYF
>TRBV20-1|TRBJ1-2
CSARVAGIVYGYTF
>TRBV20-1|TRBJ1-2
CSAWSTGTGDGGYTF
>TRBV6-5|TRBJ2-3
CASSPAGTDTDTQYF
>TRBV3-1|TRBJ2-5
CASSPGLRKETQYF
>TRBV27|.
CASSLSLYNEQYF
>TRBV20-1|TRBJ2-5
CSASSGQETQYF
>TRBV3-1|TRBJ2-5
CASSQTLWAQETQYF